This TCR beta chain was identified in a study of neurological immune-mediated disorders. One entry per CDR3 protein, called by TCRdb with MiXCR from the 5' RACE reads. This table holds fewer than 55,000 distinct CDR3 sequences, 9.5% to 15% found once. Time point given: longitudinal time-point 3. V lost 3 bases, J lost 1 base, and 9 bases lay in between. Germline CDR1 and CDR2: DFQATT and SNEGSKA (reference sequence). This CDR3 region has 13 residues. The chain combines TRBV20-1 with TRBJ1-1; D call uncertain. Sequenced sample: PBMCs. This sequence was found in a male donor with HTLV-1-associated myelopathy (HAM/TSP). In DNA, the CDR3 is TGCAGTGCTAGCGGTCTCCGGAACACTGAAGCTTTCTTT. Its translation is CSASGLRNTEAFF.